This T cell receptor beta chain was recorded in a study of graft-versus-host responses after intestinal transplantation. Study-level results: High graft-versus-host to host-versus-graft clonal ratios were found in allografts of patients who had graft-donor T cell macrochimerism.

TCRdb keeps only in-frame clones here, not all; method: immunoSEQ multiplex PCR. The top ten clones hold about 0.9% of a sample with about 100,000 clones, roughly 87% of them seen once. About this clone itself: Its antigen is not identified.

Sequences were derived from unstimulated CD4+ T cells sorted from spleen or lymph node cells, sampled before transplant. This TCR derives from a human donor who was the organ donor for an intestinal transplant.

The CDR3 reads CASSVLRSQAFF. For the CDR3, the DNA is TGTGCCAGCAGCGTTTTACGATCCCAAGCTTTCTTT. The chain carries TRBV6-1 and TRBJ1-1, with no clear D. Germline V gives CDR1 MNHNS, CDR2 SASEGT. The V gene lost 6 bases and the J gene lost 9 bases, with 14 bases spanning the gap. The CDR3 is 12 amino acids.